Below are 27 T cell receptor beta chains sequenced from a single sample in a study of blood T cell repertoires in COVID-19. Clones were sequenced by immunoSEQ multiplex PCR, and TCRdb holds only the in-frame ones, with some missing. The data contain hundreds of thousands of clones, roughly 89% of them singletons. The specimen sequenced was PBMCs or T cells enriched from blood (not recorded which). The source of these receptors is a woman aged 45-59 years who had recovered from COVID-19.

The CDR3 nucleotides read TGTGCCCTTCGCGGGACCCCGGATAATCGAAACACCATATATTTT. Its protein product is CALRGTPDNRNTIYF. The rearrangement uses TRBV2 and TRBJ1-3, with D maybe TRBD1 (5 bases). This CDR3 spans 15 amino acids. CDR1 and CDR2 (germline): SNHLY, FYNNEI. V lost 11 bases to trimming and J lost 5 bases, with 22 bases between them. Variable domain in full (rest from reference TRBV2 and TRBJ1-3): EPEVTQTPSHQVTQMGQEVILRCVPISNHLYFYWYRQILGQKVEFLVSFYNNEISEKSEIFDDQFSVERPDGSNFTLKIRSTKLEDSAMYFCALRGTPDNRNTIYFGEGSWLTVV.

Here the CDR3 reads CSAPVANEQFF. Written as DNA, the CDR3 is TGCAGTGCCCCCGTGGCCAATGAGCAGTTCTTC. V is TRBV20-1 and J is TRBJ2-1; D ambiguous. V lost 6 bases and J 6 bases, leaving 9 bases between the germline ends. Germline CDR1 reads DFQATT; CDR2 reads SNEGSKA (reference sequence). The CDR3 spans 11 residues.

This chain connects TRBV4-1 to TRBJ2-1; D ambiguous. The germline gives CDR1 MGHRA, CDR2 YSYEKL. Trimming cost V 4 bases and J 5 bases, with 6 bases left between them. The CDR3 spans 12 residues. CDR3 amino acids: CASSPPDNEQFF. CDR3 nucleotides: TGCGCCAGCAGCCCTCCGGACAATGAGCAGTTCTTC.

V gene TRBV19 combines with J gene TRBJ1-5; 7 bases agree with TRBD1. CDR3 length: 19 amino acids. Losses at the gene ends were 6 bases for V and 0 bases for J; bases not matched to a gene: 17. CDR1 LNHDA and CDR2 SQIVND come from the germline V gene (reference sequence). The CDR3 is CASRVAWTGWGSSNQPQHF. The CDR3 bases are TGTGCCAGTAGAGTCGCCTGGACAGGCTGGGGGTCTAGCAATCAGCCCCAGCATTTT.

This sequence joins TRBV7-9 and TRBJ2-1; possible D gene TRBD2, 6 bases. The CDR3 has 19 amino acids. V dropped 2 bases and J dropped 3 bases, with 23 bases sitting between them. Per germline, CDR1 SEHNR and CDR2 FQNEAQ (reference sequence). CDR3 amino acids: CASSLSGGSGRGDYNEQFF. The CDR3, as DNA: TGTGCCAGCAGCTTATCAGGCGGTTCAGGGCGGGGAGACTACAATGAGCAGTTCTTC.

DNA of the CDR3: TGTGCCAGCTCACCCGACAGGGGTATGGGTGGCTACACCTTC. It codes for CASSPDRGMGGYTF. The chain uses TRBV18 and TRBJ1-2, with 8 bases matching TRBD1. CDR3 size: 14 residues. V was pared by 3 bases and J by 7 bases, with 7 bases of the junction left unmatched. Germline lookup yields CDR1 KGHSH and CDR2 LQKENI.

This clone was picked up one time. This chain connects TRBV4-2 to TRBJ1-2; TRBD1 matches 8 bases. Germline V CDR1 and CDR2: LGHNA, YNFKEQ. The length of the CDR3 is 14 residues. V lost 1 base, J lost 7 bases, and 5 bases stayed unmatched. The DNA for the CDR3 is TGTGCCAGCAGCCAAGGCAGGGGGCAGGGTGGCTACACCTTC. It encodes CASSQGRGQGGYTF.

The V gene is TRBV19, the J gene TRBJ1-2; 7 positions agree with TRBD1. V lost 4 bases and J lost 2; bases outside the gene matches: 7. This CDR3 is 15 amino acids long. Germline V gene sequence: CDR1 LNHDA, CDR2 SQIVND (reference sequence). The CDR3 loop is CASSKGTVENYGYTF. The CDR3 nucleotides read TGTGCCAGTAGTAAAGGGACAGTAGAGAACTATGGCTACACCTTC.

V is TRBV15 and J is TRBJ1-2; the D gene is possibly TRBD1 (5 bases). Germline CDR1 is LNHNV and CDR2 is YYDKDF (reference sequence). The CDR3 is 14 residues long. Trimming took 5 bases from V and 5 from J, leaving 15 bases between them. This chain's CDR3 is CATSGTQFWYGYTF. In DNA form, the CDR3 reads TGTGCCACCAGCGGGACTCAATTTTGGTATGGCTACACCTTC. Filled out from reference TRBV15 and TRBJ1-2, the complete variable domain reads DAMVIQNPRYQVTQFGKPVTLSCSQTLNHNVMYWYQQKSSQAPKLLFHYYDKDFNNEADTPDNFQSRRPNTSFCFLDIRSPGLGDTAMYLCATSGTQFWYGYTFGSGTRLTVV.

This clone was seen just once. The rearrangement links TRBV4-3 to TRBJ1-2, with TRBD1 matching 9 bases. CDR1 is LGHNA and CDR2 is YSLEER in the germline V gene. The CDR3 has 17 residues. The V gene end was trimmed by 4 bases and the J gene end by 6 bases; junction bases not matched to a gene: 15. The CDR3 region is CASSLTPTGGDSDGYTF. The CDR3 nucleotides read TGCGCCAGCAGCCTGACGCCTACAGGGGGCGATTCCGATGGCTACACCTTC.

The chain is built from TRBV27 and TRBJ1-6; no reliable D call. Germline V gene sequence: CDR1 MNHEY, CDR2 SMNVEV (reference sequence). The CDR3 has 15 residues. V lost 5 bases, J lost 4 bases, and 12 bases lay in between. The DNA for the CDR3 is TGTGCCAGCAGTCCCACGGAGAAATATAATTCACCCCTCCACTTT. Amino acids: CASSPTEKYNSPLHF.

This sequence joins TRBV7-8 and TRBJ2-2; tentatively, D is TRBD1 (6 bases). Germline-derived CDR1 and CDR2 are SGHVS and FQNEAQ. The length of the CDR3 is 13 residues. In DNA, the CDR3 is TGTGCTAACAGGAACAGGGTGACCGGGGAGCTGTTTTTT. It encodes CANRNRVTGELFF.

This chain uses TRBV18 with TRBJ1-4; D not certain. V was shortened by 3 bases and J by 5 bases, with 10 bases between the two germline ends. Looked up from germline, CDR1 is KGHSH and CDR2 is LQKENI. The CDR3 is made up of 14 amino acids. The CDR3 sequence is CASSPLAGNEKLFF. CDR3 in DNA: TGTGCCAGCTCACCGCTGGCCGGGAATGAAAAACTGTTTTTT.

This chain links TRBV6-2 or TRBV6-3 with TRBJ1-5; D is unclear. The germline V and J ends were trimmed by 2 bases and 0 bases, with 8 bases remaining between them. The CDR3 has 15 residues. Germline lookup yields CDR1 MNHEY and CDR2 SVGEGT. The CDR3 protein is CASSYPPVSNQPQHF. Written as DNA, the CDR3 is TGTGCCAGCAGTTACCCACCGGTTAGCAATCAGCCCCAGCATTTT.

The rearrangement links TRBV19 to TRBJ2-5; 9 bases are shared with TRBD2. Germline lookup yields CDR1 LNHDA and CDR2 SQIVND (reference sequence). After removal of 10 bases from V and 5 bases from J, the junction contained 17 bases not matched to a gene. This CDR3 spans 16 amino acids. CDR3: CATNPSPGLAGETQYF. Written as DNA, the CDR3 is TGTGCCACAAATCCCTCGCCGGGACTAGCAGGGGAGACCCAGTACTTC.

The chain has TRBV28 and TRBJ2-1, with TRBD2 as a possible D gene (5 bases). This CDR3 has 12 residues. Between the trimmed V and J ends, which lost 3 bases and 8 bases, there was a span of 8 bases. From germline, CDR1 is MDHEN and CDR2 SYDVKM. Here the CDR3 DNA reads TGTGCCAGCAGTTTGGCGAGGGATGAGCAGTTCTTC. Its translation is CASSLARDEQFF.

This clone occurred once. The V call is TRBV7-2, the J call TRBJ1-4, with a possible D match to TRBD1 (5 bases). The length of the CDR3 is 16 residues. The germline V gene has CDR1 SGHTA and CDR2 FQGNSA. V shed 4 bases and J shed 0 bases, with 12 bases lying between them. The CDR3 sequence: CASSYGQTATNEKLFF. The CDR3 DNA follows: TGTGCCAGCAGCTACGGACAAACTGCAACTAATGAAAAACTGTTTTTT. The full variable domain, in which reference TRBV7-2 and TRBJ1-4 provide the parts outside the CDR3, is GAGVSQSPSNKVTEKGKDVELRCDPISGHTALYWYRQSLGQGLEFLIYFQGNSAPDKSGLPSDRFSAERTGGSVSTLTIQRTQQEDSAVYLCASSYGQTATNEKLFFGSGTQLSVL.

J is TRBJ1-1 and V is TRBV5-1; TRBD1 might be the D (6 bases). V was clipped by 3 bases and J by 1 base, with 10 bases between them. Germline values: CDR1 SGHRS, CDR2 YFSETQ. This CDR3 contains 14 residues. The CDR3 region has the DNA TGCGCCAGCAGCTGGACAGCTCAGAACACTGAAGCTTTCTTT. Translation: CASSWTAQNTEAFF. The variable domain in full, with the rest retrieved from reference TRBV5-1 and TRBJ1-1, is KAGVTQTPRYLIKTRGQQVTLSCSPISGHRSVSWYQQTPGQGLQFLFEYFSETQRNKGNFPGRFSGRQFSNSRSEMNVSTLELGDSALYLCASSWTAQNTEAFFGQGTRLTVV.

The chain links TRBV5-4 to TRBJ2-5; D perhaps matches TRBD2 (5 bases). The length of the CDR3 is 14 residues. Trimming removed 5 bases at V and 2 bases at J, with 13 bases between. Looked up from germline, CDR1 is SGHNT and CDR2 is YYREEE (reference sequence). CDR3 sequence (DNA): TGTGCCAGCAGTTCTACAGCGGAACAAGAGACCCAGTACTTC. Amino acid sequence: CASSSTAEQETQYF.

V gene TRBV4-1 combines with J gene TRBJ2-5; D is perhaps TRBD1 (7 bases). CDR1 MGHRA and CDR2 YSYEKL come from the germline V gene. The V end was cut by 4 bases, the J end by 4 bases, with 28 bases between. The CDR3 runs to 19 residues. CDR3 protein: CASSPGRSFGQGGGETQYF. CDR3 coding DNA: TGCGCCAGCAGCCCCGGCCGGTCGTTTGGTCAGGGGGGCGGAGAGACCCAGTACTTC.

The chain couples TRBV28 to TRBJ1-6; TRBD1 matches 9 bases. J gave up 9 bases and V 2 bases, and 2 bases lay outside the gene matches. CDR3 length equals 14 residues. The V gene's germline CDR1 is MDHEN and CDR2 SYDVKM. Written as DNA, the CDR3 is TGTGCCAGCAGTTTAGCGGACAGGGGTTCACCCCTCCACTTT. Amino acids: CASSLADRGSPLHF. Using reference TRBV28 and TRBJ1-6 for the parts outside the CDR3, the full variable domain is DVKVTQSSRYLVKRTGEKVFLECVQDMDHENMFWYRQDPGLGLRLIYFSYDVKMKEKGDIPEGYSVSREKKERFSLILESASTNQTSMYLCASSLADRGSPLHFGNGTRLTVT.

This clone was counted a single time. The chain has TRBV28 and TRBJ1-1, with 10 bases fitting TRBD1. The CDR3 covers 15 residues. From germline, CDR1 is MDHEN and CDR2 SYDVKM. Unmatched junction bases numbered 8, after V lost 5 bases and J lost 5 bases. The CDR3 here is CASSGTGTGETEAFF. As DNA, the CDR3 is TGTGCCAGCAGTGGAACTGGGACAGGGGAAACTGAAGCTTTCTTT. Drawing the rest from reference TRBV28 and TRBJ1-1, the complete variable domain is DVKVTQSSRYLVKRTGEKVFLECVQDMDHENMFWYRQDPGLGLRLIYFSYDVKMKEKGDIPEGYSVSREKKERFSLILESASTNQTSMYLCASSGTGTGETEAFFGQGTRLTVV.

This clone was picked up one time. V usage is TRBV28 and J usage is TRBJ2-7; D gene ambiguous. The germline CDR1 and CDR2 sequences are MDHEN and SYDVKM. V was cut by 6 bases and J by 2 bases, with 8 bases left in between. This CDR3 is built from 12 residues. The CDR3 region is CASSPPAYEQYF. The CDR3 DNA follows: TGTGCCAGCAGCCCCCCCGCCTACGAGCAGTACTTC.

V gene TRBV4-3 combines with J gene TRBJ2-2; 7 nucleotides align to TRBD2. V lost 4 bases to trimming and J lost 6 bases; unmatched junction nucleotides: 14. Germline assignment: CDR1 LGHNA and CDR2 YSLEER. The CDR3 length is 17 residues. The chain's CDR3 is CASSRGGVQDDAGELFF. The CDR3 DNA follows: TGCGCCAGCAGCCGGGGAGGGGTCCAGGACGACGCCGGGGAGCTGTTTTTT.

V is TRBV6-5 and J is TRBJ1-1; D not resolved. CDR1 and CDR2 (germline): MNHEY, SVGAGI. The V end lost 0 bases, the J end lost 0 bases, and 5 bases lay between the germline ends. This CDR3 spans 14 amino acids. CDR3 sequence (DNA): TGTGCCAGCAGTTACTCGTATATGAACACTGAAGCTTTCTTT. Its translation: CASSYSYMNTEAFF.

The rearrangement uses TRBV14 and TRBJ2-2; TRBD2 aligns across 11 bases. The length of the CDR3 is 17 residues. Trimming at V came to 2 bases and at J to 4 bases, leaving 6 bases not matched to a gene. CDR1 and CDR2 (germline): SGHDN, FVKESK. The CDR3, as DNA: TGTGCCAGCAGCCAAACACTAGCGGGGGATCTCACCGGGGAGCTGTTTTTT. Protein: CASSQTLAGDLTGELFF. Based on the CDR3 plus reference TRBV14 and TRBJ2-2, the full variable domain is EAGVTQFPSHSVIEKGQTVTLRCDPISGHDNLYWYRRVMGKEIKFLLHFVKESKQDESGMPNNRFLAERTGGTYSTLKVQPAELEDSGVYFCASSQTLAGDLTGELFFGEGSRLTVL.

This rearrangement joins TRBV6-5 to TRBJ1-1; D not certain. CDR1 is MNHEY, CDR2 SVGAGI, per germline. The germline V and J ends were trimmed by 6 bases and 1 base, with 12 bases remaining between them. The CDR3 is made up of 14 amino acids. In nucleotides, the CDR3 is TGTGCCAGCAGACAGTCAAACGAGAACACTGAAGCTTTCTTT. Encoded protein: CASRQSNENTEAFF.